This T cell receptor beta chain was sequenced in a study of beta chain features in type 1 diabetes. Study observations and caveats: Naive, central memory and Treg TCRB repertoires seemed to resemble each other more closely in patients than they did in healthy donors. The study left unresolved whether HLA type influences TCRB rearrangement.

cDNA synthesis used the whole RNA isolate, giving expressed TCRB sequences. It was found that naive, central memory and regulatory T cell samples averaged about 3.5 million reads. Repertoires were generated with immunoSEQ multiplex PCR, while TCRdb's copy carries only in-frame clones and drops some. The data hold over 700,000 clones, with 17% observed a single time. With 4 bases clipped from V and 5 bases from J, the junction kept 7 bases outside the gene matches. The CDR3 contains 14 residues. Germline V gene data show CDR1 as SGHRS and CDR2 as YFSETQ. Regarding this clone: Its antigen is as yet unknown.

Purity exceeding 98% was reached by all sorted populations. This sequence originates from a woman younger than 35 in good health. The material sequenced was naive CD4+ T cells from blood. This chain uses TRBV5-1 with TRBJ2-7; 9 positions agree with TRBD2. The CDR3 sequence is CASSLLAGIDEQYF. CDR3 DNA: TGCGCCAGCAGCCTCCTAGCGGGAATCGACGAGCAGTACTTC.